This T cell receptor (beta chain) is from a study of blood T cell repertoires in COVID-19. V dropped 3 bases and J dropped 5 bases, with 17 bases sitting between them. The V gene's germline CDR1 is MNHEY and CDR2 SVGAGI. The CDR3 totals 16 residues. Participants spanned ages roughly 18 to 90 years and resided in over 20 US areas. Here immunoSEQ multiplex PCR was the method, and the copy in TCRdb shows in-frame clones only, minus some. The sample includes 310,000 or so clones, about 88% of them seen just once. The gene calls are TRBV6-5 and TRBJ1-3; TRBD1 is a possible D gene (5 bases). This TCR came from a middle-aged woman who had recovered from COVID-19. Sequenced sample: PBMCs or T cells enriched from blood (not recorded which). The CDR3 sequence is CASSYGDKGARNTIYF. CDR3 nucleotides: TGTGCCAGCAGTTATGGCGACAAAGGGGCAAGAAACACCATATATTTT.